This T cell receptor (beta chain) originates from a study of shared clonotypes between healthy human individuals. V shed 4 bases and J shed 8 bases, with 18 bases lying between them. The CDR3 is made up of 14 amino acids. From germline, CDR1 is SGHRS and CDR2 YFSETQ. Produced via immunoSEQ multiplex PCR; TCRdb's table is partial and in-frame only. This table holds approximately 500,000 clones, 95% to 97% found once. The donors were adults (healthy and HIV-negative) with no recent acute infections or vaccinations. Splitting of CD4+ cells produced CD45RA+ naive and CD45RA-negative memory subsets. The rearrangement links TRBV5-1 to TRBJ1-2, with D perhaps TRBD1 (5 bases). The sequencing sample was made of naive CD4+ T cells sorted from blood. Indicated subset: CD45RA+ positively selected. This TCR was sampled from a woman in her thirties in good health. The CDR3 sequence is CASSPGTFEEGYTF. In nucleotides, the CDR3 is TGCGCCAGCAGCCCCGGGACTTTCGAGGAAGGCTACACCTTC.